This T cell receptor beta chain derives from a study of blood T cell repertoires in COVID-19. Sequencing used immunoSEQ multiplex PCR; TCRdb keeps in-frame clones, though not all of them. The table includes over 200,000 clones, 90% detected once. This CDR3 is 15 amino acids long. The V gene end was trimmed by 7 bases and the J gene end by 5 bases; junction bases not matched to a gene: 11. The germline CDR1 and CDR2 sequences are ENHRY and SYGVKD. The sequence derives from a man aged 25-40 years with COVID-19, enrolled during active disease. Specimen: peripheral blood. The chain carries TRBV10-3 and TRBJ1-2; 9 nucleotides agree with TRBD1. The CDR3 region has the DNA TGTGCCATCACCGAAGACAGGGGGGGACCATATGGCTACACCTTC. It translates to CAITEDRGGPYGYTF.